The 30 T cell receptor beta chains below were found in one sample sequenced in a study of technical replicates of blood from a few donors. The protocol was immunoSEQ multiplex PCR, while the TCRdb copy is restricted to in-frame clones and leaves out a portion. The sample lists about 74,000 clones; more than 85% were seen once. The sequencing sample was made of T cells isolated from PBMCs. The origin of the receptors is a human donor in good health.

The V call is TRBV30, the J call TRBJ1-4, with 9 bases that match TRBD1. V gave up 1 base and J gave up 8 bases; unmatched junction bases: 5. Per the germline V gene, CDR1 is GTSNPN and CDR2 is SVGIG (reference sequence). CDR3 length equals 14 residues. The CDR3 DNA reads as TGTGCCTGGAGTGACGGGACAGGGCGGGAAAAACTGTTTTTT. Translation gives CAWSDGTGREKLFF.

The chain recombines TRBV4-1 with TRBJ2-5, with D perhaps TRBD1 (6 bases). Looked up from germline, CDR1 is MGHRA and CDR2 is YSYEKL. This CDR3 is built from 15 residues. The V end lost 4 bases, the J end lost 3 bases, and 15 bases lay between the germline ends. The CDR3 DNA reads as TGCGCCAGCAGCCTCGCCGGGACAACGAAAGAGACCCAGTACTTC. It translates to CASSLAGTTKETQYF.

CDR3 DNA sequence: TGTGCCAGCAGCCTTCCAGCTGGCGGTGAGCAGTTCTTC. It codes for CASSLPAGGEQFF. The chain combines TRBV7-2 with TRBJ2-1, with D hard to call. Trimming removed 5 bases at V and 9 bases at J, with 14 bases between. The germline CDR1 and CDR2 sequences are SGHTA and FQGNSA. The CDR3 runs to 13 residues.

This chain joins TRBV7-2 and TRBJ1-3; the D gene is possibly TRBD1 (5 bases). The CDR3 runs to 15 residues. V was trimmed by 5 bases and J by 4 bases, leaving 15 bases between them. The germline CDR1 and CDR2 sequences are SGHTA and FQGNSA. The CDR3, as DNA: TGTGCCAGCAGCCCATCTCAGGGTCCCGGAAACACCATATATTTT. Protein sequence: CASSPSQGPGNTIYF.

This rearrangement joins TRBV6-5 to TRBJ1-4; D might be TRBD1 (6 bases). V gave up 4 bases and J gave up 4 bases, with 16 bases separating them. CDR1 is MNHEY and CDR2 is SVGAGI in the germline V gene. This CDR3 contains 16 residues. The CDR3 loop is CASSSGGLGNNEKLFF. CDR3 nucleotide sequence: TGTGCCAGCAGTTCGGGGGGGCTCGGGAATAATGAAAAACTGTTTTTT.

The chain recombines TRBV5-4 with TRBJ2-7, with D possibly being TRBD1 (5 bases). Germline V gene lookup returns CDR1 SGHNT and CDR2 YYREEE (reference sequence). This CDR3 has 14 amino acids. Trimming left V 2 bases short and J 1 base short, with 10 bases between. CDR3 protein: CASSFKGPSYEQYF. CDR3 nucleotides: TGTGCCAGCAGCTTTAAGGGGCCTTCCTACGAGCAGTACTTC.

V and J are TRBV4-1 and TRBJ2-7; 11 nucleotides align to TRBD2. J lost 3 bases, V lost 4 bases, and 5 bases had no gene match. In germline, CDR1 is MGHRA, CDR2 YSYEKL. This CDR3 has 15 amino acids. In nucleotides, the CDR3 is TGCGCCAGCAGCCTACATAGCGGGAGGGGCTACGAGCAGTACTTC. It encodes CASSLHSGRGYEQYF.

The chain couples TRBV4-2 to TRBJ1-1; 9 bases align to TRBD1. The V gene end was trimmed by 1 base and the J gene end by 5 bases; junction bases not matched to a gene: 5. The germline CDR1 and CDR2 sequences are LGHNA and YNFKEQ. CDR3 length: 15 residues. This CDR3 is CASSQGRQGGTEAFF. CDR3 DNA sequence: TGTGCCAGCAGCCAAGGGAGACAGGGGGGAACTGAAGCTTTCTTT.

V usage is TRBV5-4 and J usage is TRBJ2-3; 13 positions agree with TRBD2. Germline V gene sequence: CDR1 SGHNT, CDR2 YYREEE (reference sequence). The V gene end was trimmed by 4 bases and the J gene end by 6 bases; junction bases not matched to a gene: 5. CDR3 size: 15 residues. Written as DNA, the CDR3 is TGTGCCAGCAGCGTCGGGACTAGCGGGATTGATACGCAGTATTTT. Translation gives CASSVGTSGIDTQYF.

The chain has TRBV7-6 and TRBJ2-7; D is unclear. V was pared by 5 bases and J by 5 bases, with 13 bases between. The CDR3 is made up of 13 amino acids. Looked up from germline, CDR1 is SGHVS and CDR2 is FNYEAQ. This CDR3 reads CASSLEAWNEQYF. Here the CDR3 DNA reads TGTGCCAGCAGCCTGGAAGCGTGGAACGAGCAGTACTTC.

V is TRBV7-3 and J is TRBJ2-3; 10 bases are a match to TRBD1. V was clipped by 5 bases and J by 5 bases; unmatched bases: 7. The V gene's germline CDR1 is SGHTA and CDR2 FQGTGA. The CDR3 runs 15 residues. The CDR3 DNA sequence: TGTGCCAGCAGCCATTCGACAGGGGGCGAAGATACGCAGTATTTT. Translated: CASSHSTGGEDTQYF.

The chain uses TRBV6-6 and TRBJ1-1; unclear D gene. Germline V CDR1 and CDR2: MNHNY, SVGAGI (reference sequence). The CDR3 is made up of 12 amino acids. The ends were cut back, 2 bases at V and 3 bases at J, with 4 bases in the middle. CDR3 in amino acids: CASSYTDTEAFF. The CDR3 region has the DNA TGTGCCAGCAGTTACACAGACACTGAAGCTTTCTTT.

The chain links TRBV19 to TRBJ2-1; D ambiguous. The germline V gene has CDR1 LNHDA and CDR2 SQIVND (reference sequence). There are 15 residues in the CDR3. Trimming left V 6 bases short and J 0 bases short, with 12 bases between. CDR3 bases: TGTGCCAGTAGCCCGACTCCGAGCTCCTACAATGAGCAGTTCTTC. Protein product: CASSPTPSSYNEQFF.

This sequence joins TRBV5-6 and TRBJ2-3; D is possibly TRBD1 (6 bases). V lost 4 bases and J 1 base, leaving 13 bases between the germline ends. CDR1 is SGHDT, CDR2 YYEEEE, per germline. The CDR3 length is 15 residues. In nucleotides, the CDR3 is TGTGCCAGCAGCCTAGGACAGTTCGGCACAGATACGCAGTATTTT. It yields the protein CASSLGQFGTDTQYF.

The chain uses TRBV7-9 and TRBJ2-1, with D maybe TRBD2 (5 bases). Germline V gene data show CDR1 as SEHNR and CDR2 as FQNEAQ (reference sequence). Trimming removed 7 bases at V and 0 bases at J, with 10 bases between. CDR3 size: 14 residues. The CDR3 sequence: CASTFRDSYNEQFF. The CDR3 DNA reads as TGTGCCAGCACCTTCCGGGACTCCTACAATGAGCAGTTCTTC.

The rearrangement joins TRBV6-4 to TRBJ1-2, with unresolved D. V was shortened by 0 bases and J by 9 bases, with 14 bases between the two germline ends. CDR3 length: 14 residues. CDR1 is MRHNA, CDR2 SNTAGT, per germline. This CDR3 is CASSDSGRAESYTF. The CDR3 nucleotides read TGTGCCAGCAGTGACTCAGGGAGGGCGGAAAGCTACACCTTC.

The chain joins TRBV9 to TRBJ1-2; 8 bases map to TRBD1. J was trimmed by 4 bases and V by 5 bases; bases with no gene match: 1. Germline V lookup: CDR1 SGDLS, CDR2 YYNGEE. This CDR3 contains 12 residues. The CDR3 DNA reads as TGTGCCAGCAGGGGGACAGGCTATGGCTACACCTTC. The encoded protein is CASRGTGYGYTF.

In nucleotides, the CDR3 is TGTGCCAGTAACTCTGGGACAGGCAATCAGCCCCAGCATTTT. Its translation: CASNSGTGNQPQHF. The chain employs TRBV19 and TRBJ1-5; the match to TRBD1 covers 7 bases. The CDR3 has 14 amino acids. V trimming: 7 bases; J trimming: 2 bases; junction bases outside the gene matches: 5. Germline values: CDR1 LNHDA, CDR2 SQIVND (reference sequence).

In its sample, this clone was seen a few times. The chain uses TRBV2 and TRBJ1-5, with D unresolved. Germline V gene lookup returns CDR1 SNHLY and CDR2 FYNNEI. There are 13 residues in the CDR3. V gave up 9 bases and J gave up 0 bases, with 9 bases separating them. The CDR3 reads CARSSDSNQPQHF. The CDR3 DNA reads as TGTGCCAGAAGCTCCGATAGCAATCAGCCCCAGCATTTT. Full variable domain (outside the CDR3, taken from reference TRBV2 and TRBJ1-5): EPEVTQTPSHQVTQMGQEVILRCVPISNHLYFYWYRQILGQKVEFLVSFYNNEISEKSEIFDDQFSVERPDGSNFTLKIRSTKLEDSAMYFCARSSDSNQPQHFGDGTRLSIL.

V and J are TRBV5-6 and TRBJ1-1; D not resolved. Germline assignment: CDR1 SGHDT and CDR2 YYEEEE. The CDR3 sequence is 15 residues long. Trimming took off 4 bases at V and 8 bases at J, with 21 bases between the two ends. CDR3 bases: TGTGCCAGCAGCCCCCCGAGGGCCATCGCCAAGGAAGCTTTCTTT. Its protein is CASSPPRAIAKEAFF.

The chain is built from TRBV5-1 and TRBJ1-2; tentative D call: TRBD1 (5 bases). CDR1 and CDR2 from the germline V gene are SGHRS and YFSETQ. The CDR3 is 13 residues long. Trimming took off 5 bases at V and 10 bases at J, with 18 bases between the two ends. CDR3 nucleotide sequence: TGCGCCAGCAGGGGGGGGACTTCCCATCCCTACACCTTC. Amino acid sequence: CASRGGTSHPYTF.

V gene TRBV2 combines with J gene TRBJ2-5; maybe TRBD1 (6 bases). V dropped 6 bases and J dropped 1 base, with 12 bases sitting between them. Germline CDR1 is SNHLY and CDR2 is FYNNEI. The CDR3 is 14 amino acids. The CDR3 DNA is TGTGCCAGCAGGTTCCGGGACACCCAAGAGACCCAGTACTTC. The encoded protein is CASRFRDTQETQYF.

The V gene is TRBV6-6, the J gene TRBJ2-4; possibly TRBD2 for D (6 bases). V was shortened by 6 bases and J by 3 bases, with 15 bases between the two germline ends. CDR1 and CDR2 (germline): MNHNY, SVGAGI (reference sequence). The CDR3 consists of 15 residues. The CDR3 DNA reads TGTGCCAGCAGGAACACGCGGGGTGTCAAAAACATTCAGTACTTC. Its protein is CASRNTRGVKNIQYF.

The chain uses TRBV6-5 and TRBJ2-7, with D perhaps TRBD1 (5 bases). The V gene's germline CDR1 is MNHEY and CDR2 SVGAGI. This CDR3 is 15 amino acids long. The V and J ends lost 7 bases and 3 bases respectively, with 19 bases between them. This CDR3 is CASTPTATNFYEQYF. CDR3 in DNA: TGTGCCAGCACCCCGACAGCAACTAATTTCTACGAGCAGTACTTC.

This clone has a single count. The chain carries TRBV7-9 and TRBJ2-1; no clear D gene. Germline CDR1 is SEHNR and CDR2 is FQNEAQ (reference sequence). CDR3 length equals 14 residues. The germline V and J ends were trimmed by 1 base and 8 bases, with 12 bases remaining between them. CDR3 residues: CASSLGLPRDEQFF. As DNA, the CDR3 is TGTGCCAGCAGCTTAGGACTTCCTCGTGATGAGCAGTTCTTC. Based on the CDR3 plus reference TRBV7-9 and TRBJ2-1, the full variable domain is DTGVSQNPRHKITKRGQNVTFRCDPISEHNRLYWYRQTLGQGPEFLTYFQNEAQLEKSRLLSDRFSAERPKGSFSTLEIQRTEQGDSAMYLCASSLGLPRDEQFFGPGTRLTVL.

The chain is built from TRBV4-1 and TRBJ1-2; D is undetermined. Germline lookup yields CDR1 MGHRA and CDR2 YSYEKL. Trimming took off 2 bases at V and 4 bases at J, with 11 bases between the two ends. This CDR3 region has 14 residues. The CDR3 region has the DNA TGCGCCAGCAGCCAATACGGGATCCTCTATGGCTACACCTTC. As protein: CASSQYGILYGYTF.

The V and J genes are TRBV6-5 and TRBJ1-6, with D maybe TRBD1 (6 bases). The CDR3 covers 16 residues. Trimming took 2 bases from V and 4 from J, leaving 12 bases between them. Germline V lookup: CDR1 MNHEY, CDR2 SVGAGI. Here the CDR3 DNA reads TGTGCCAGCAGTTACGTCAGGGGCCAATATAATTCACCCCTCCACTTT. As protein: CASSYVRGQYNSPLHF.

The rearrangement uses TRBV29-1 and TRBJ2-3; 14 bases align to TRBD2. This CDR3 region has 16 residues. Germline assignment: CDR1 SQVTM and CDR2 ANQGSEA. After removal of 5 bases from V and 1 base from J, the junction contained 5 bases not matched to a gene. The chain's CDR3 is CSVYGTSGSGTDTQYF. CDR3 sequence (DNA): TGCAGCGTTTACGGGACTAGCGGGAGTGGCACAGATACGCAGTATTTT.

The genes are TRBV4-1 and TRBJ1-1, with D perhaps matching TRBD1 (5 bases). The CDR3 has 15 amino acids. With 0 bases removed from V and 4 bases from J, the gap between germline ends came to 12 bases. Germline V gives CDR1 MGHRA, CDR2 YSYEKL. Here the CDR3 reads CASSQDPREGTEAFF. The CDR3 DNA reads TGCGCCAGCAGCCAAGATCCCAGGGAAGGCACTGAAGCTTTCTTT.

V gene TRBV6-5 combines with J gene TRBJ1-3; 7 positions agree with TRBD1. From germline, CDR1 is MNHEY and CDR2 SVGAGI. The trim removed 8 bases at V and 3 bases at J, leaving 4 bases unmatched. CDR3 length equals 13 residues. CDR3 region: CASEGAVGNTIYF. CDR3 sequence (DNA): TGTGCCAGCGAGGGGGCCGTTGGAAACACCATATATTTT.